The 32 T cell receptor beta chains listed next were all sequenced from one sample in a study of blood T cell repertoires in COVID-19. TCRdb keeps only in-frame clones here, not all; method: immunoSEQ multiplex PCR. The data show about 300,000 clones, with 85% to 90% seen just once and around 9.3% held by the top ten. The sequenced sample consisted of PBMCs or T cells enriched from blood (not recorded which). The receptors derive from a woman under 30 who had recovered from COVID-19.

The rearrangement joins TRBV19 to TRBJ1-6; 7 bases fit TRBD1. The CDR3 length is 15 residues. Losses at the gene ends were 1 base for V and 8 bases for J; bases not matched to a gene: 5. The germline CDR1 and CDR2 sequences are LNHDA and SQIVND (reference sequence). Here the CDR3 DNA reads TGTGCCAGTAGTATAGGAGGGGGCAATGATTCACCCCTCCACTTT. Protein sequence: CASSIGGGNDSPLHF.

This chain connects TRBV12-3 or TRBV12-4 to TRBJ2-1; tentative D call: TRBD1 (5 bases). Trimming left V 0 bases short and J 8 bases short, with 5 bases between. CDR3 length: 12 residues. Here the CDR3 DNA reads TGTGCCAGCAGTTTAGCAGGGGATGAGCAGTTCTTC. As protein: CASSLAGDEQFF.

J is TRBJ1-5 and V is TRBV7-2; D not resolved. Germline V gene data show CDR1 as SGHTA and CDR2 as FQGNSA. This CDR3 comprises 13 residues. V was pared by 2 bases and J by 7 bases, with 9 bases between. CDR3 in DNA: TGTGCCAGCAGCTTAACCGGCGGGCAGCCCCAGCATTTT. This gives the protein CASSLTGGQPQHF.

The V call is TRBV9, the J call TRBJ2-1; 11 bases are a match to TRBD2. Germline CDR1 reads SGDLS; CDR2 reads YYNGEE. V was clipped by 3 bases and J by 0 bases; unmatched bases: 17. This CDR3 region has 21 residues. The CDR3 protein is CASSGGWVAGGPSRSYNEQFF. CDR3 nucleotide sequence: TGTGCCAGCAGCGGCGGGTGGGTAGCGGGAGGGCCTTCCCGCTCCTACAATGAGCAGTTCTTC.

The chain has TRBV7-9 and TRBJ2-5; D is undetermined. The length of the CDR3 is 13 residues. V lost 9 bases, J lost 6 bases, and 17 bases lay in between. The germline V gene encodes CDR1 SEHNR and CDR2 FQNEAQ (reference sequence). The CDR3 here is CASGLEPLKTQYF. The CDR3 bases are TGTGCCAGTGGCCTGGAGCCTCTGAAGACCCAGTACTTC.

The rearrangement links TRBV10-3 to TRBJ2-5; D uncertain. V was trimmed by 10 bases and J by 5 bases, leaving 17 bases between them. The V gene's germline CDR1 is ENHRY and CDR2 SYGVKD. CDR3 size: 13 residues. The CDR3 is CATLGPWSETQYF. The CDR3 DNA follows: TGTGCCACTCTAGGCCCATGGTCTGAGACCCAGTACTTC.

This clone has more than one count but fewer than ten. This CDR3 reads CASSRPGGMNTEAFF. The CDR3 DNA reads TGTGCCAGCAGCCGACCAGGGGGCATGAACACTGAAGCTTTCTTT. The J gene is TRBJ1-1, the V gene TRBV28, with 8 bases aligning to TRBD1. J gave up 0 bases and V 6 bases, and 6 bases lay outside the gene matches. CDR1 and CDR2 (germline): MDHEN, SYDVKM. The CDR3 has 15 residues.

The V call is TRBV6-6, the J call TRBJ2-5; D perhaps matches TRBD1 (7 bases). V lost 5 bases to trimming and J lost 1 base, with 11 bases between them. Germline-derived CDR1 and CDR2 are MNHNY and SVGAGI (reference sequence). CDR3 size: 14 residues. The CDR3 region is CASSAGGGQETQYF. CDR3 coding DNA: TGTGCCAGCAGTGCAGGGGGAGGCCAAGAGACCCAGTACTTC.

This clone has only a few counts. This chain joins TRBV6-1 and TRBJ1-6; 7 bases match TRBD1. The CDR3 has 18 amino acids. CDR1 and CDR2 from the germline V gene are MNHNS and SASEGT. V lost 3 bases, J lost 6 bases, and 14 bases stayed unmatched. The CDR3 sequence is CASSEEEWSGGINSPLHF. CDR3 nucleotide sequence: TGTGCCAGCAGTGAGGAGGAGTGGTCAGGGGGGATTAATTCACCCCTCCACTTT.

The rearrangement uses TRBV11-2 and TRBJ2-7; D might be TRBD1 (5 bases). The ends were cut back, 4 bases at V and 2 bases at J, with 6 bases in the middle. The CDR3 consists of 12 residues. Germline-derived CDR1 and CDR2 are SGHAT and FQNNGV. As DNA, the CDR3 is TGTGCCAGCAGCTCGGACACCTACGAGCAGTACTTC. Protein product: CASSSDTYEQYF. Full variable domain (missing parts from reference TRBV11-2 and TRBJ2-7): EAGVAQSPRYKIIEKRQSVAFWCNPISGHATLYWYQQILGQGPKLLIQFQNNGVVDDSQLPKDRFSAERLKGVDSTLKIQPAKLEDSAVYLCASSSDTYEQYFGPGTRLTVT.

Comments on this clone: The junction departs from the called germline gene at one end, perhaps through a read error. The chain joins TRBV2 to TRBJ1-2; possibly TRBD1 for D (5 bases). The CDR3 runs to 14 residues. The germline V gene encodes CDR1 SNHLY and CDR2 FYNNEI. CDR3 bases: TGTGCCAGCAGCGAAGGCAGGGAAACTCACGGCTACACCTTC. Its protein is CASSEGRETHGYTF. Filled out from reference TRBV2 and TRBJ1-2, the complete variable domain reads EPEVTQTPSHQVTQMGQEVILRCVPISNHLYFYWYRQILGQKVEFLVSFYNNEISEKSEIFDDQFSVERPDGSNFTLKIRSTKLEDSAMYFCASSEGRETHGYTFGSGTRLTVV.

This rearrangement joins TRBV5-4 to TRBJ1-2; D perhaps matches TRBD1 (5 bases). This CDR3 contains 14 residues. The V gene lost 2 bases and the J gene lost 3 bases, with 11 bases spanning the gap. The V gene's germline CDR1 is SGHNT and CDR2 YYREEE (reference sequence). The CDR3 sequence: CASSFPGGDYGYTF. For the CDR3, the DNA is TGTGCCAGCAGCTTCCCTGGAGGGGACTATGGCTACACCTTC. The full variable domain, its missing parts supplied by reference TRBV5-4 and TRBJ1-2, is ETGVTQSPTHLIKTRGQQVTLRCSSQSGHNTVSWYQQALGQGPQFIFQYYREEENGRGNFPPRFSGLQFPNYSSELNVNALELDDSALYLCASSFPGGDYGYTFGSGTRLTVV.

This sequence joins TRBV7-9 and TRBJ2-3; D perhaps matches TRBD2 (5 bases). Looked up from germline, CDR1 is SEHNR and CDR2 is FQNEAQ (reference sequence). V was shortened by 5 bases and J by 5 bases, with 14 bases between the two germline ends. This CDR3 has 14 amino acids. The CDR3 nucleotides are TGTGCCAGCAGCCAACTCCGGGGAGTAGATACGCAGTATTTT. It codes for CASSQLRGVDTQYF.

The rearrangement uses TRBV6-4 and TRBJ2-1, with 14 bases lining up with TRBD2. V was pared by 6 bases and J by 8 bases, with 6 bases of the junction left unmatched. Per germline, CDR1 MRHNA and CDR2 SNTAGT. The CDR3 has 15 residues. CDR3 amino acids: CASSLTSGGADEQFF. CDR3 coding DNA: TGTGCCAGCAGCCTGACTAGCGGGGGGGCTGATGAGCAGTTCTTC.

The chain recombines TRBV6-6 with TRBJ2-3; TRBD2 agrees at 10 bases. CDR1 is MNHNY and CDR2 is SVGAGI in the germline V gene (reference sequence). Unmatched junction bases numbered 23, after V lost 10 bases and J lost 1 base. The CDR3 is 20 amino acids. The CDR3 sequence: CATSRPKAGGPIRRTDTQYF. CDR3 in DNA: TGTGCCACCAGCAGACCAAAAGCGGGAGGGCCCATACGACGCACAGATACGCAGTATTTT.

This rearrangement joins TRBV11-1 to TRBJ1-3; TRBD1 aligns across 7 bases. Germline V gene data show CDR1 as SGHAT and CDR2 as FQDESV (reference sequence). The J segment lost 4 bases and the V segment lost 7 bases, leaving 4 bases of the junction unmatched. CDR3 size: 13 residues. The CDR3 loop reads CASTATGGNTIYF. CDR3 nucleotides: TGTGCCAGCACCGCGACAGGGGGAAACACCATATATTTT.

The chain uses TRBV5-1 and TRBJ1-6; a possible D gene is TRBD1 (6 bases). Trimming pared 2 bases from V and 9 bases from J, leaving 12 bases between. Germline V gene lookup returns CDR1 SGHRS and CDR2 YFSETQ. The CDR3 is made up of 14 amino acids. DNA for the CDR3: TGCGCCAGCAGCTTCGGGACACTCCGTTCACCCCTCCACTTT. It specifies CASSFGTLRSPLHF.

The J gene is TRBJ2-1, the V gene TRBV29-1, with 7 bases that match TRBD1. There are 11 residues in the CDR3. CDR1 and CDR2 (germline): SQVTM, ANQGSEA. Trimming took 5 bases from V and 7 from J; bases not matched to a gene: 2. The DNA for the CDR3 is TGCAGCGTTAACAGGGGAAATGAGCAGTTCTTC. Its protein is CSVNRGNEQFF.

This chain connects TRBV5-1 to TRBJ2-3, with a weak D call TRBD2 (7 bases). Germline values: CDR1 SGHRS, CDR2 YFSETQ. This CDR3 region has 15 residues. V was cut by 6 bases and J by 4 bases, with 18 bases left in between. CDR3 nucleotide sequence: TGCGCCAGCAAGCCTGGTGGGGGGGCGGCAGATACGCAGTATTTT. Translated: CASKPGGGAADTQYF.

The J gene is TRBJ2-3, the V gene TRBV5-1; TRBD2 matches 10 bases. V was pared by 3 bases and J by 2 bases, with 6 bases of the junction left unmatched. This CDR3 spans 16 amino acids. The germline CDR1 and CDR2 sequences are SGHRS and YFSETQ. The DNA of the CDR3 is TGCGCCAGCAGCTCTTTAGCGGGGGGCCACACAGATACGCAGTATTTT. Protein: CASSSLAGGHTDTQYF.

The V and J genes are TRBV3-1 (or the pseudogene TRBV3-2) and TRBJ2-3, with no clear D. CDR1 is LGHDT, CDR2 YNNKEL, per germline (reference sequence). The CDR3 is 11 residues long. The ends were cut back, 5 bases at V and 6 bases at J, with 6 bases in the middle. This CDR3 is CASSFLDTQYF. CDR3 sequence (DNA): TGTGCCAGCAGCTTCCTTGATACGCAGTATTTT.

This rearrangement joins TRBV7-2 to TRBJ2-3; TRBD2 agrees at 13 bases. J was trimmed by 7 bases and V by 5 bases; bases with no gene match: 6. CDR1 and CDR2 (germline): SGHTA, FQGNSA. CDR3 length equals 15 residues. The CDR3 DNA reads TGTGCCAGCAGCCAAACTAGCGGGGGGGCCTATACGCAGTATTTT. Translation gives CASSQTSGGAYTQYF.

The V call is TRBV5-1, the J call TRBJ2-3; possibly TRBD2 for D (6 bases). The length of the CDR3 is 15 residues. In germline, CDR1 is SGHRS, CDR2 YFSETQ. The V end was cut by 2 bases, the J end by 1 base, with 11 bases between. CDR3 residues: CASSFYGRGTDTQYF. CDR3 nucleotide sequence: TGCGCCAGCAGCTTTTACGGGAGAGGCACAGATACGCAGTATTTT.

CDR3 coding DNA: TGCGCCAGCAGCCAAGTCTGGCCGATGAACGAGCAGTACTTC. Protein: CASSQVWPMNEQYF. The chain couples TRBV4-1 to TRBJ2-7, with D unresolved. The CDR3 is made up of 14 amino acids. Germline CDR1 reads MGHRA; CDR2 reads YSYEKL. Trimming stripped 1 base from V and 5 bases from J, with 12 bases between.

The chain combines TRBV18 with TRBJ1-2, with 11 bases identical to TRBD1. Germline-derived CDR1 and CDR2 are KGHSH and LQKENI. The CDR3 loop spans 13 amino acids. Trimming at V came to 5 bases and at J to 10 bases, leaving 6 bases not matched to a gene. CDR3 in amino acids: CASSSGQGASYTF. In nucleotides, the CDR3 is TGTGCCAGCTCATCAGGACAGGGGGCCTCCTACACCTTC.

This clone was recorded a few times. This chain connects TRBV11-2 to TRBJ1-1, with D unclear. The germline CDR1 and CDR2 sequences are SGHAT and FQNNGV. Deletions cut 5 bases from V and 8 bases from J, with 12 bases between. The CDR3 consists of 12 residues. The CDR3 here is CASSPLAAEAFF. CDR3 bases: TGTGCCAGCAGCCCACTAGCGGCGGAAGCTTTCTTT.

This clone has a single count. The gene calls are TRBV9 and TRBJ1-3; D is unclear. CDR3 length equals 13 residues. V lost 4 bases to trimming and J lost 3 bases, with 8 bases between them. From germline, CDR1 is SGDLS and CDR2 YYNGEE. CDR3 protein: CASSTSSGNTIYF. The DNA for the CDR3 is TGTGCCAGCAGCACCTCCAGTGGAAACACCATATATTTT.

The genes are TRBV24-1 and TRBJ2-5; D may be TRBD1 (7 bases). The CDR3 contains 15 residues. Trimming took 4 bases from V and 7 from J, leaving 18 bases between them. Germline lookup yields CDR1 KGHDR and CDR2 SFDVKD. For the CDR3, the DNA is TGTGCCACCAGTGAGGCCAGGGGGGATCAGGGGACCCAGTACTTC. Translating gives CATSEARGDQGTQYF.

This chain joins TRBV28 and TRBJ2-3; tentatively, D is TRBD2 (5 bases). V lost 5 bases and J 2 bases, leaving 11 bases between the germline ends. Germline assignment: CDR1 MDHEN and CDR2 SYDVKM. The CDR3 covers 14 residues. This chain's CDR3 is CASSRTRFTDTQYF. Written as DNA, the CDR3 is TGTGCCAGCAGTCGGACTCGGTTCACAGATACGCAGTATTTT.

The CDR3 DNA reads TGTGCCAGCAATCGGGACACCCAAGAGACCCAGTACTTC. Protein product: CASNRDTQETQYF. The chain links TRBV6-5 to TRBJ2-5; weak D call: TRBD1 (6 bases). This CDR3 spans 13 amino acids. CDR1 MNHEY and CDR2 SVGAGI come from the germline V gene. Trimming pared 7 bases from V and 1 base from J, leaving 10 bases between.

This rearrangement joins TRBV10-3 to TRBJ1-2; D not certain. Per the germline V gene, CDR1 is ENHRY and CDR2 is SYGVKD. The CDR3 contains 14 residues. V lost 0 bases, J lost 8 bases, and 13 bases lay in between. The CDR3 sequence: CAISESSGEGGYTF. CDR3 sequence (DNA): TGTGCCATCAGTGAGTCATCCGGGGAGGGAGGCTACACCTTC.

The J gene is TRBJ2-5, the V gene TRBV2; tentatively, D is TRBD2 (6 bases). Trimming left V 3 bases short and J 5 bases short, with 13 bases between. From germline, CDR1 is SNHLY and CDR2 FYNNEI. The CDR3 is 14 amino acids. DNA of the CDR3: TGTGCCAGCAGTGAGCTACTGGAGGGGGAGACCCAGTACTTC. This encodes CASSELLEGETQYF.